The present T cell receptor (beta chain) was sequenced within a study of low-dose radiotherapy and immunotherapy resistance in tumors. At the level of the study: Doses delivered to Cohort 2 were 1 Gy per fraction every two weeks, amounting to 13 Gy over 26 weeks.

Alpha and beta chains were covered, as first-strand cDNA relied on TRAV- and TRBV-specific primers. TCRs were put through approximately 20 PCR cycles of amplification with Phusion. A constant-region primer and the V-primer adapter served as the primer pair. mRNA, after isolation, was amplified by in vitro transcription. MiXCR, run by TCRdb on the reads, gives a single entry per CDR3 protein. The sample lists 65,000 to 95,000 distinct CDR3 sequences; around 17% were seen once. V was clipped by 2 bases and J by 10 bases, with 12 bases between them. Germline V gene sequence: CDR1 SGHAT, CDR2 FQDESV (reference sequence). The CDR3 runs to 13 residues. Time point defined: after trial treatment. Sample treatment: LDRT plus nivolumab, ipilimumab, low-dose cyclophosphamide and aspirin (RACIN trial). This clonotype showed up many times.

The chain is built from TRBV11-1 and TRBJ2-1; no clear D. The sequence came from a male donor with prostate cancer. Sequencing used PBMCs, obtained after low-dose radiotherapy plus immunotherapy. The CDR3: CASSLRPGWEQFF. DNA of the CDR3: TGTGCCAGCAGCTTAAGGCCTGGTTGGGAGCAGTTCTTC.